One TCR beta chain is described in this entry. Its antigen is currently unknown. The data belong to a study of cytomegalovirus exposure and HLA in healthy donors. Whole-study context: Drawn from HLA-typed donors, some 80 million unique TCRs were held in an early data release.

Healthy bone marrow donors made up the cohort. In germline, CDR1 is MNHNY, CDR2 SVGAGI (reference sequence). The length of the CDR3 is 15 residues. Trimming shortened V by 6 bases and J by 1 base, and 13 bases separated the two germline ends. PCR involved 60 Vbeta and 13 Jbeta primers. The assay was immunoSEQ multiplex PCR, and TCRdb's table has in-frame clones only and misses some. The table shows approximately 150,000 clones, with approximately 71% occurring only once. General study points: Analysis performed later found more than 15,000 TCR beta sequences associated with HLA alleles at 0.05 false discovery rate. Many donors carried some public TCRs, although rarity characterized most TCR sequences.

The receptor was isolated from a man between 50 and 59 years old in good health and CMV-seronegative. This chain links TRBV6-6 with TRBJ1-3, with a tentative D call TRBD1 (5 bases). Sequencing input: PBMCs. In DNA, the CDR3 is TGTGCCAGCAGCCGCGACGGGGGTTCTGGAAACACCATATATTTT. Protein: CASSRDGGSGNTIYF.